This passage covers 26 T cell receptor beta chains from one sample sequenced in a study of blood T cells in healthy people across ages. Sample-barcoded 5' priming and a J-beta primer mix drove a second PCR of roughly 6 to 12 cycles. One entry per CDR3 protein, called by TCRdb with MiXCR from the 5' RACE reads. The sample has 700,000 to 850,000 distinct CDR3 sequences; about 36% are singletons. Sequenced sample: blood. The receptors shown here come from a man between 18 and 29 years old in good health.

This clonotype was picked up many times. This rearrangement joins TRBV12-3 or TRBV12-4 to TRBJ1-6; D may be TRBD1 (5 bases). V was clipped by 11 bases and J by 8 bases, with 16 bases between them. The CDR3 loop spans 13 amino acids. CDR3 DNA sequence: TGTGCCTCCGGGGCCACGCGAGATTCACCCCTCCACTTT. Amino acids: CASGATRDSPLHF.

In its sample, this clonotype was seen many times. CDR3 nucleotides: TGTGCCAGCAGTTTAATGTGGGGGGACGAGCAGTACTTC. Translating gives CASSLMWGDEQYF. This chain links TRBV27 with TRBJ2-7, with D possibly TRBD2 on 6 matching bases. CDR1 is MNHEY, CDR2 SMNVEV, per germline (reference sequence). The V end lost 2 bases, the J end lost 5 bases, and 10 bases lay between the germline ends. This CDR3 spans 13 amino acids.

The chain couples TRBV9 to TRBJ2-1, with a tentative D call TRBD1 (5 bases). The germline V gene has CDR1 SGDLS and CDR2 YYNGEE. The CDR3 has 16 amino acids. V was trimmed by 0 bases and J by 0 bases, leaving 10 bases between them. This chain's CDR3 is CASSVGQSSSYNEQFF. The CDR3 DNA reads TGTGCCAGCAGCGTAGGACAGTCTAGCTCCTACAATGAGCAGTTCTTC.

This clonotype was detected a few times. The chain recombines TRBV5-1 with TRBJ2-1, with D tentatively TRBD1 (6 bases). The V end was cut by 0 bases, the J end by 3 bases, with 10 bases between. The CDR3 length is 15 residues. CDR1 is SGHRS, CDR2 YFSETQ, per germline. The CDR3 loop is CASSLGQANYNEQFF. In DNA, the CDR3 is TGCGCCAGCAGCTTGGGACAGGCCAACTACAATGAGCAGTTCTTC. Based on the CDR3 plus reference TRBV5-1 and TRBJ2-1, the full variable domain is KAGVTQTPRYLIKTRGQQVTLSCSPISGHRSVSWYQQTPGQGLQFLFEYFSETQRNKGNFPGRFSGRQFSNSRSEMNVSTLELGDSALYLCASSLGQANYNEQFFGPGTRLTVL.

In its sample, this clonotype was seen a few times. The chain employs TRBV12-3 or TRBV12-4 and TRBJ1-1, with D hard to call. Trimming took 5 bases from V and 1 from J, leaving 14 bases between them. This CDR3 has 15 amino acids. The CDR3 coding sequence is TGTGCCAGCAGTCTGGACCCTCATGGGAACACTGAAGCTTTCTTT. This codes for CASSLDPHGNTEAFF.

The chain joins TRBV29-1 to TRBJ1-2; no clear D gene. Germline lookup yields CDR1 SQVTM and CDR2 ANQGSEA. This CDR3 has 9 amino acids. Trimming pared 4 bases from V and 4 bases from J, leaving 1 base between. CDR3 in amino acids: CSVVYGYTF. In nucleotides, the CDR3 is TGCAGCGTTGTCTATGGCTACACCTTC.

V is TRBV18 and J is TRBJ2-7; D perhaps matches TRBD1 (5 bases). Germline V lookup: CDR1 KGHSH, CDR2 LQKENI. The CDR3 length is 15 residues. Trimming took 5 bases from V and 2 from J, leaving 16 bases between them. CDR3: CASSSRQPPAYEQYF. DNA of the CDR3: TGTGCCAGCTCATCAAGACAGCCACCCGCCTACGAGCAGTACTTC.

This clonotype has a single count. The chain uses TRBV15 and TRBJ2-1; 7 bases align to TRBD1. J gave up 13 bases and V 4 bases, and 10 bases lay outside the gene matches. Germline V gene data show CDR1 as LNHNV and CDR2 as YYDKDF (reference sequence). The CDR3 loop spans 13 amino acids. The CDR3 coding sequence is TGTGCCACCAGCATCCGACAGGGAGAGACCCAGTTCTTC. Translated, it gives CATSIRQGETQFF.

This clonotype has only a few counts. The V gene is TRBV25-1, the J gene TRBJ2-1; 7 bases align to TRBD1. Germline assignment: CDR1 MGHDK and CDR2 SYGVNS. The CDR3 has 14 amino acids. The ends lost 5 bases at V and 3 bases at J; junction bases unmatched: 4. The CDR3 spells CASSWDRYYNEQFF. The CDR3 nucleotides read TGTGCCAGCAGTTGGGACAGATACTACAATGAGCAGTTCTTC.

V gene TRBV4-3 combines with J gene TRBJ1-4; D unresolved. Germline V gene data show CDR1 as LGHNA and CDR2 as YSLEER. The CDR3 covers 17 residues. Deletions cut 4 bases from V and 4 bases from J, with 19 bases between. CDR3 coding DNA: TGCGCCAGCAGCCCGAGGACTAGTCGCGGCATTAATGAAAAACTGTTTTTT. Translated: CASSPRTSRGINEKLFF.

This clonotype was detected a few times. As DNA, the CDR3 is TGTGCCACCAGCCCCGGACGGAACAATGAGCAGTACTTC. Translation gives CATSPGRNNEQYF. The chain has TRBV15 and TRBJ2-7; no clear D gene. With 5 bases removed from V and 7 bases from J, the gap between germline ends came to 15 bases. The CDR3 totals 13 residues. CDR1 LNHNV and CDR2 YYDKDF come from the germline V gene (reference sequence).

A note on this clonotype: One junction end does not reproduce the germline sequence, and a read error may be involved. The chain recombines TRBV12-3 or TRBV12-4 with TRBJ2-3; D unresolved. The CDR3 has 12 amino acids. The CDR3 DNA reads TGTGCCACGAAAAAGGGCACAGATGCGCAGTATTTT. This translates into CATKKGTDAQYF.

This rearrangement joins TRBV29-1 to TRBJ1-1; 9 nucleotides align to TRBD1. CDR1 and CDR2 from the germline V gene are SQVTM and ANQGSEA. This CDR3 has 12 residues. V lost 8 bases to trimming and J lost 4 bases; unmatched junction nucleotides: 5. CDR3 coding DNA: TGCAGCACTGTACAGGGGGCCACTGAAGCTTTCTTT. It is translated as CSTVQGATEAFF.

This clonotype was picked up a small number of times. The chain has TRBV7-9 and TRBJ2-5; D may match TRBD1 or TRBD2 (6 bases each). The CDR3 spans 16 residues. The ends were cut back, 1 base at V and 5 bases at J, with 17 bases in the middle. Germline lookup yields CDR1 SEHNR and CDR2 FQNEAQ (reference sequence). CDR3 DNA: TGTGCCAGCAGCTTAGGTGGGGGGCCTCGATCCGAGACCCAGTACTTC. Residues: CASSLGGGPRSETQYF.

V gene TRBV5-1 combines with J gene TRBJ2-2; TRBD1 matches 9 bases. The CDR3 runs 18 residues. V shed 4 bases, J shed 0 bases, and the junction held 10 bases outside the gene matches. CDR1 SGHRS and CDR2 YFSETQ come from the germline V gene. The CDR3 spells CASSTGQGETANTGELFF. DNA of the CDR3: TGCGCCAGCAGCACGGGACAGGGCGAAACCGCGAACACCGGGGAGCTGTTTTTT.

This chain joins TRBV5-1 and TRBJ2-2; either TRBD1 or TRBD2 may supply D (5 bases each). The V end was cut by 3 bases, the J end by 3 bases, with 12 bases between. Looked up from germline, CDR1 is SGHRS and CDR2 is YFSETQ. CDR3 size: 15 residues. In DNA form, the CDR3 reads TGCGCCAGCAGCTCCGTCCAGGGAGACACCGGGGAGCTGTTTTTT. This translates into CASSSVQGDTGELFF.

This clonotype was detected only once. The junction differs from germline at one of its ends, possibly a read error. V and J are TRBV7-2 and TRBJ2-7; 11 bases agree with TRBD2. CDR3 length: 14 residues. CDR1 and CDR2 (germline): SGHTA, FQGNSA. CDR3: CASSATSGAYERYF. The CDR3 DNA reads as TGTGCCAGCAGCGCGACTAGCGGGGCCTACGAGCGGTACTTC.

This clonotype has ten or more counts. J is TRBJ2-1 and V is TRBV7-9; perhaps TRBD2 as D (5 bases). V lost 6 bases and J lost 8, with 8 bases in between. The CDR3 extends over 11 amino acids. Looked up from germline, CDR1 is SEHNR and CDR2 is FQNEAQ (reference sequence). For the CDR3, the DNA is TGTGCCAGCAGTGCTAGCTATGAGCAGTTCTTC. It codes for CASSASYEQFF.

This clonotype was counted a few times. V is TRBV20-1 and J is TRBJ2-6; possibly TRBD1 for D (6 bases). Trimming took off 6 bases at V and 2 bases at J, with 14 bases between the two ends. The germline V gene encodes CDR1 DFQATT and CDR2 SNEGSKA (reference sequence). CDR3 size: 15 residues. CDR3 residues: CSAVKTGTGANVLTF. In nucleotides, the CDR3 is TGCAGTGCGGTTAAAACAGGGACTGGGGCCAACGTCCTGACTTTC.

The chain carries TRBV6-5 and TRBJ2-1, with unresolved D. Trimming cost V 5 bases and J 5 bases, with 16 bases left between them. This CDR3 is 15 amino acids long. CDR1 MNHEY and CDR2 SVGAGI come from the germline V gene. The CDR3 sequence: CASSVQGAYNNEQFF. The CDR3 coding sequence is TGTGCCAGCAGTGTCCAAGGAGCATACAACAATGAGCAGTTCTTC.

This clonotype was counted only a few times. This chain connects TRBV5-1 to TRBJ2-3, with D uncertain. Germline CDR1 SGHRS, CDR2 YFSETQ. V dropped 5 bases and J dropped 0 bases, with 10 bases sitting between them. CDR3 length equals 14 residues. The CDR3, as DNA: TGCGCCAGCAGGGAGCCCTCTAGCACAGATACGCAGTATTTT. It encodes CASREPSSTDTQYF.

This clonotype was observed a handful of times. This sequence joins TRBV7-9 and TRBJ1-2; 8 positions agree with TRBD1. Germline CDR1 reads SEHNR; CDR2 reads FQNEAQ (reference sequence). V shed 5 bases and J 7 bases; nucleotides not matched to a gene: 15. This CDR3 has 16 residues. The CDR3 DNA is TGTGCCAGCAGCGCAACAGGGGGGTTTATGGAAAGTGGCTACACCTTC. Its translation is CASSATGGFMESGYTF.

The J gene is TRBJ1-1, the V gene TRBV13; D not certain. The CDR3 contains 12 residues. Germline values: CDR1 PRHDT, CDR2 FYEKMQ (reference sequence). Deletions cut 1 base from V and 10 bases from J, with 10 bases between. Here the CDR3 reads CASSLVFNGAFF. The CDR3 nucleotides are TGTGCCAGCAGCTTAGTGTTCAATGGAGCTTTCTTT.

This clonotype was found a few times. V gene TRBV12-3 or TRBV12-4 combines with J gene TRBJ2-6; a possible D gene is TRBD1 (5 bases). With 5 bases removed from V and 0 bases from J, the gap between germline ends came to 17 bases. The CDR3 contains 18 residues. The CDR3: CASSPQAGPPSGANVLTF. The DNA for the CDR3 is TGTGCCAGCAGTCCCCAAGCAGGGCCTCCCTCTGGGGCCAACGTCCTGACTTTC.

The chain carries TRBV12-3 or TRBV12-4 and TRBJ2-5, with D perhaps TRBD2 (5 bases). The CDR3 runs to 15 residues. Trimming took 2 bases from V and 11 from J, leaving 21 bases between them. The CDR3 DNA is TGTGCCAGCAGTTTAACACCCTCGGGATACAATGAGCAGTACTTC. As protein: CASSLTPSGYNEQYF.

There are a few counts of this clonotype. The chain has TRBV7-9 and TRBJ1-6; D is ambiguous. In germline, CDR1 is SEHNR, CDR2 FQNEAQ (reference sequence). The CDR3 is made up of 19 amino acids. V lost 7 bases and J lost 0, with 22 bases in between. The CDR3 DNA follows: TGTGCCAGCACCCGTCGTTTGGGCTCGGAAAGCTCCTATAATTCACCCCTCCACTTT. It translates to CASTRRLGSESSYNSPLHF. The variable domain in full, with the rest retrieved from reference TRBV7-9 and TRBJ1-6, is DTGVSQNPRHKITKRGQNVTFRCDPISEHNRLYWYRQTLGQGPEFLTYFQNEAQLEKSRLLSDRFSAERPKGSFSTLEIQRTEQGDSAMYLCASTRRLGSESSYNSPLHFGNGTRLTVT.